A single sample gave rise to the 21 T cell receptor beta chains below, sequenced in a study of T cell responses to AZD1222 COVID-19 vaccine. Sequencing used immunoSEQ multiplex PCR; TCRdb keeps in-frame clones, though not all of them. The top ten clones hold less than 4% of a sample with tens of thousands of clones, about 90% of them seen once. Sequenced material: peripheral blood, taken 28 days after the second AZD1222 dose. The receptor set was obtained from an adult who received the AZD1222 COVID-19 vaccine.

The chain is built from TRBV6-6 and TRBJ2-3; D is possibly TRBD1 or TRBD2 (6 bases each). CDR1 is MNHNY, CDR2 SVGAGI, per germline (reference sequence). Trimming pared 9 bases from V and 0 bases from J, leaving 13 bases between. The CDR3 sequence is 14 residues long. Here the CDR3 reads CASKWGASTDTQYF. The CDR3 coding sequence is TGTGCCAGTAAGTGGGGGGCAAGCACAGATACGCAGTATTTT.

The rearrangement joins TRBV2 to TRBJ1-5; D is ambiguous. This CDR3 is built from 14 residues. CDR1 is SNHLY and CDR2 is FYNNEI in the germline V gene. V lost 1 base and J 0 bases, leaving 4 bases between the germline ends. The CDR3 DNA follows: TGTGCCAGCAGTGAAGGGAGTAGCAATCAGCCCCAGCATTTT. Protein sequence: CASSEGSSNQPQHF.

The chain links TRBV29-1 to TRBJ2-1, with D perhaps TRBD1 or TRBD2 (5 bases each). The CDR3 is 14 amino acids. Germline CDR1 is SQVTM and CDR2 is ANQGSEA. V was shortened by 3 bases and J by 8 bases, with 17 bases between the two germline ends. The CDR3 loop is CSVEGQGMGDEQFF. For the CDR3, the DNA is TGCAGCGTTGAGGGTCAGGGTATGGGGGATGAGCAGTTCTTC.

A word on this clone: The junction departs from germline at one end; a sequencing error may be responsible. The chain links TRBV9 to TRBJ1-2; D call uncertain. Looked up from germline, CDR1 is SGDLS and CDR2 is YYNGEE. There are 12 residues in the CDR3. CDR3 in amino acids: CANSLTWGGYTF. CDR3 in DNA: TGTGCCAACAGCTTAACTTGGGGAGGCTACACCTTC.

The CDR3 reads CASSERGLAGTTDTQYF. The CDR3 coding sequence is TGTGCCAGCAGTGAACGAGGACTAGCGGGGACCACAGATACGCAGTATTTT. The rearrangement joins TRBV2 to TRBJ2-3, with 12 bases matching TRBD2. The J segment lost 2 bases and the V segment lost 2 bases, leaving 5 bases of the junction unmatched. CDR1 is SNHLY, CDR2 FYNNEI, per germline. This CDR3 has 17 amino acids.

Concerning this clone: No DNA is shown, since the ends of the CDR3 on it are uncertain; the CDR3 is the one TCRdb lists. The chain links TRBV7-8 to TRBJ2-3; the table's D call, TRBD1, has no DNA check behind it. The CDR3 length equals 13 residues, ends included. CDR1 and CDR2 from the germline V gene are SGHVS and FQNEAQ. The CDR3 region is CASSLVGLGARYF.

The rearrangement joins TRBV28 to TRBJ1-4; D unclear. The V and J ends lost 6 bases and 1 base respectively, with 12 bases between them. The germline CDR1 and CDR2 sequences are MDHEN and SYDVKM. CDR3 length: 15 amino acids. The CDR3: CASSPAGITNEKLFF. DNA of the CDR3: TGTGCCAGCAGCCCCGCGGGCATAACTAATGAAAAACTGTTTTTT. The full variable domain, rest sourced from reference TRBV28 and TRBJ1-4, is DVKVTQSSRYLVKRTGEKVFLECVQDMDHENMFWYRQDPGLGLRLIYFSYDVKMKEKGDIPEGYSVSREKKERFSLILESASTNQTSMYLCASSPAGITNEKLFFGSGTQLSVL.

The CDR3 here is CASSPTGGDTEAFF. The CDR3 bases are TGTGCCAGCTCACCCACAGGGGGAGACACTGAAGCTTTCTTT. The chain employs TRBV18 and TRBJ1-1; TRBD1 matches 8 bases. With 3 bases clipped from V and 3 bases from J, the junction kept 3 bases outside the gene matches. Germline V CDR1 and CDR2: KGHSH, LQKENI. The CDR3 totals 14 residues.

This chain joins TRBV6-5 and TRBJ1-2; D possibly corresponds to TRBD1 (5 bases). Per germline, CDR1 MNHEY and CDR2 SVGAGI. This CDR3 has 12 amino acids. The germline V and J ends were trimmed by 7 bases and 4 bases, with 10 bases remaining between them. The CDR3 nucleotides are TGTGCCAGCACTTCCGGGACCTATGGCTACACCTTC. This translates into CASTSGTYGYTF.

This clone occurred once. This chain connects TRBV4-2 to TRBJ2-1, with D possibly matching TRBD2 (7 bases). Germline-derived CDR1 and CDR2 are LGHNA and YNFKEQ. The V gene lost 4 bases and the J gene lost 6 bases, with 16 bases spanning the gap. This CDR3 has 15 residues. The chain's CDR3 is CASSRGGASGNEQFF. The DNA of the CDR3 is TGTGCCAGCAGCCGCGGGGGCGCCTCCGGCAATGAGCAGTTCTTC.

The chain carries TRBV2 and TRBJ1-5; 7 nucleotides agree with TRBD1. V was pared by 10 bases and J by 6 bases, with 9 bases of the junction left unmatched. In germline, CDR1 is SNHLY, CDR2 FYNNEI. The CDR3 contains 13 residues. As DNA, the CDR3 is TGTGCCACCTCGCCAGGGGGTGGTCAGCCCCAGCATTTT. Amino acid sequence: CATSPGGGQPQHF.

The chain carries TRBV6-5 and TRBJ2-2; the D gene is possibly TRBD2 (6 bases). Germline V gene lookup returns CDR1 MNHEY and CDR2 SVGAGI. Trimming shortened V by 6 bases and J by 6 bases, and 11 bases separated the two germline ends. The CDR3 runs 13 residues. The CDR3 reads CASSRRVAGELFF. The CDR3 DNA follows: TGTGCCAGCAGCAGGAGGGTGGCCGGGGAGCTGTTTTTT.

The gene calls are TRBV24-1 and TRBJ1-2; D is uncertain. Trimming stripped 1 base from V and 8 bases from J, with 7 bases between. The V gene's germline CDR1 is KGHDR and CDR2 SFDVKD. The CDR3 is made up of 12 amino acids. Here the CDR3 DNA reads TGTGCCACCAGTGATTTTTGGCGAGGCTACACCTTC. Protein product: CATSDFWRGYTF.

This sequence joins TRBV7-7 and TRBJ1-5, with D tentatively TRBD1 (5 bases). The CDR3 loop spans 13 amino acids. The germline V gene has CDR1 SSHAT and CDR2 FNYEAQ (reference sequence). Trimming shortened V by 1 base and J by 9 bases, and 10 bases separated the two germline ends. CDR3 sequence: CASSLEVGGPQHF. In nucleotides, the CDR3 is TGTGCCAGCAGCTTAGAGGTGGGGGGGCCCCAGCATTTT.

The rearrangement links TRBV9 to TRBJ2-1, with D perhaps matching TRBD2 (5 bases). CDR1 is SGDLS and CDR2 is YYNGEE in the germline V gene. CDR3 length equals 16 residues. Trimming removed 0 bases at V and 12 bases at J, with 22 bases between. This CDR3 is CASSVDPGMPGDRQFF. The CDR3 DNA is TGTGCCAGCAGCGTAGACCCGGGGATGCCCGGGGATCGGCAGTTCTTC.

The gene calls are TRBV18 and TRBJ2-5, with a weak D call TRBD2 (7 bases). From germline, CDR1 is KGHSH and CDR2 LQKENI. The CDR3 runs 17 residues. V lost 0 bases and J 2 bases, leaving 16 bases between the germline ends. The CDR3 coding sequence is TGTGCCAGCTCACCACCGTCAGGCGGGGGCGCACAAGAGACCCAGTACTTC. It encodes CASSPPSGGGAQETQYF.

The chain carries TRBV5-6 and TRBJ2-3; TRBD1 agrees at 9 bases. This CDR3 is built from 18 residues. CDR1 and CDR2 (germline): SGHDT, YYEEEE. Unmatched junction bases numbered 11, after V lost 3 bases and J lost 0 bases. The CDR3 loop reads CASSSEIGTGTSTDTQYF. In DNA form, the CDR3 reads TGTGCCAGCAGCTCGGAGATTGGGACAGGGACTAGCACAGATACGCAGTATTTT.

This chain uses TRBV27 with TRBJ2-3, with no clear D. From germline, CDR1 is MNHEY and CDR2 SMNVEV (reference sequence). The CDR3 is 13 residues long. Between the trimmed V and J ends, which lost 7 bases and 1 base, there was a span of 9 bases. DNA for the CDR3: TGTGCCAGCACCTCAGCGCGCACAGATACGCAGTATTTT. This codes for CASTSARTDTQYF.

This chain joins TRBV9 and TRBJ2-1; D uncertain. Germline CDR1 is SGDLS and CDR2 is YYNGEE. The length of the CDR3 is 13 residues. Trimming took 4 bases from V and 8 from J, leaving 13 bases between them. This CDR3 is CASSPTGHHEQFF. CDR3 nucleotide sequence: TGTGCCAGCAGCCCTACCGGGCATCATGAGCAGTTCTTC.

This clone appeared once. The chain links TRBV5-4 to TRBJ1-1; D might be TRBD1 (5 bases). V was trimmed by 0 bases and J by 5 bases, leaving 11 bases between them. The CDR3 covers 14 residues. Looked up from germline, CDR1 is SGHNT and CDR2 is YYREEE (reference sequence). DNA of the CDR3: TGTGCCAGCAGCTTGGTGCAGGGAAGGACTGAAGCTTTCTTT. Residues: CASSLVQGRTEAFF. The complete variable domain, with remaining parts taken from reference TRBV5-4 and TRBJ1-1, reads ETGVTQSPTHLIKTRGQQVTLRCSSQSGHNTVSWYQQALGQGPQFIFQYYREEENGRGNFPPRFSGLQFPNYSSELNVNALELDDSALYLCASSLVQGRTEAFFGQGTRLTVV.

This clone was recorded once. The chain links TRBV7-3 to TRBJ2-3; TRBD2 might be the D (5 bases). Between the trimmed V and J ends, which lost 2 bases and 4 bases, there was a span of 10 bases. In germline, CDR1 is SGHTA, CDR2 FQGTGA. The CDR3 loop spans 14 amino acids. The CDR3 DNA is TGTGCCAGCAGCTTAGGACTGGCGGCAGATACGCAGTATTTT. Translating it yields CASSLGLAADTQYF.